Sequencing of this T cell receptor (beta chain) was carried out in a study of CD8 T cells in ankylosing spondylitis. Study findings and constraints: Reactive arthritis synovial fluid and blood previously showed some of these motif variants. Ankylosing spondylitis blood seemed to carry a telltale TCR beta motif made of several highly homologous variants.

The table lists this clonotype with many counts. The target antigen is unknown. Germline CDR1 is MRHNA and CDR2 is SNTAGT. This CDR3 is built from 13 residues. Deletions cut 6 bases from V and 6 bases from J, with 11 bases between. Quantitative 5'-RACE was performed with molecular barcodes, and it yielded the TCR beta libraries. Each CDR3 protein is one row after TCRdb ran MiXCR on the 5' RACE reads. The sample yields 380,000 or so distinct CDR3 sequences, approximately 22% seen once. Sequencing was performed on blood, either unsorted or a sorted T cell fraction (not recorded which). The source of this sequence is a male donor with ankylosing spondylitis or in good health (not recorded which). The chain links TRBV6-4 to TRBJ2-2; D is undetermined. CDR3 nucleotides: TGTGCCAGCAGCCCTAATTCCCCCGGGGAGCTGTTTTTT. Translation gives CASSPNSPGELFF.